This T cell receptor beta chain was captured in a study of identical twins. Broader study findings: Fewer insertions characterized abundant cord blood beta clonotypes, whereas memory repertoires showed none.

This clonotype was recorded a few times. The antigen remains unidentified. The CDR3 is 15 residues long. Germline V lookup: CDR1 ENHRY, CDR2 SYGVKD. V shed 10 bases and J shed 5 bases, with 21 bases lying between them. TCRdb passed the 5' RACE reads through MiXCR, listing each CDR3 protein once. The data contain 420,000 or so distinct CDR3 sequences, 18% of them singletons. The chain joins TRBV10-3 to TRBJ1-5; a weak D match, TRBD1 (6 bases). The sample consisted of naive T cells sorted from blood. This clonotype originated in a middle-aged man in good health. The DNA of the CDR3 is TGTGCCAGCACCGGGGGCACGGGCTTCGATCAGCCCCAGCATTTT. Its translation is CASTGGTGFDQPQHF.